This TCR beta chain is drawn from a study of Ad26.COV2.S vaccination and SARS-CoV-2 variants (dated by TCRdb to the early 2020s). Notes on the research overall: Donors in the vaccine arm were drawn from COV1001, a phase I-IIa trial of Ad26.COV2.S in healthy adults that was multicentre, randomized, double-blind and placebo-controlled. TCRbeta repertoire sequencing served as the tool for gauging how specific and how broad the SARS-CoV-2-reactive T cell receptors were following Ad26.COV2.S vaccination. Investigators remained blinded to trial group allocation during experiments and outcome assessment. A total of some 30 samples were included in the TCR-sequenced set, comprising roughly 19 Ad26.COV2.S vaccine recipients, 5 placebo recipients and 8 SARS-CoV-2 convalescent individuals. Dosing of Ad26.COV2.S was intramuscular, at either 5x10^10 or 1x10^11 viral particles, delivered as one shot or as two shots spaced 56 days apart. Trial participants were randomized into five groups of five, in which low-dose or high-dose Ad26.COV2.S was given once or twice, or placebo was given on both occasions. What the authors observed across the whole study: The authors noted that the TCR breadth and depth analyses may have underestimated total T cell responses. After vaccination, spike-specific CD8+ and CD4+ T cell responses were reported to show substantial breadth. Non-spike TCR breadth was comparable between vaccine and placebo recipients, consistent with the vaccine containing only spike. Spike-specific TCR breadth was higher in Ad26.COV2.S recipients than in placebo recipients (P = 0.0014). Comparing responses between vaccine doses or regimens was not something the study was powered to do.

At the junction V is shortened by 1 base and J by 0 bases; bases outside the gene matches: 1. The CDR3, from cysteine to phenylalanine, totals 15 residues. The kept DNA is CDR3 alone, 45 bases in frame from the first base. CDR1 and CDR2 were assigned from the germline V gene as LGHNA and YSLEER. Note on this clone: Its antigen has not been determined. Base quality data are lacking; no much larger clone is found one base away.

The immunoSEQ Assay was the method used to sequence TCRbeta CDR3 regions. After extraction, genomic DNA underwent amplification by bias-controlled multiplex PCR, followed by high-throughput sequencing. In the authors' own workflow: Collapsing and filtering of sequences were performed to quantify the absolute abundance of each unique TCRbeta CDR3 region. Usable DNA was measured by amplifying reference genes present in all nucleated cells, and TCRbeta template counts were normalized to that usable DNA to estimate T cell fraction. Repertoire TCRs were annotated as SARS-CoV-2-specific by exact matching of V gene, CDR3 amino acid sequence and J gene to a known reactive TCR set. The reference SARS-CoV-2 TCR set was obtained from MIRA and was filtered for enrichment in COVID-19-positive ImmuneCODE repertoires, whereby public or cross-reactive TCRs were removed. Using the MIRA antigens, annotated TCRs were further analysed by specific ORF or by position within an ORF. Breadth was defined as annotated unique rearrangements over total unique productive rearrangements; depth was the summed frequency of those rearrangements. Two-sided Wilcoxon rank-sum tests were used to compare TCR breadth between groups. Held by TCRdb, this immuneACCESS table contains in-frame sequences only and omits some clones. Under half of the omission traces to an unresolved V gene where checked; the cause of the rest is unknown. The DNA was the basis for D and trimming; V, J and clone size are from that table. The sample table records around 340,000 clones; 80% to 90% of these occur just once. The ten largest account for around 11% of the sample.

Sample treatment or condition, as interpreted from the label and publication: about 20 received Ad26.COV2.S at low or high dose, single or two shots; roughly five received placebo; per-sample allocation not given. Repertoires of vaccine and placebo recipients were sequenced from samples taken on day 63 after the first injection. In Cohort 1b, 25 to 30 adults aged 18-55 years were enrolled at a single site in Boston, USA, between 29 July and 7 August 2020. As a vaccine, Ad26.COV2.S was a replication-incompetent adenovirus type 26 vector that expressed a prefusion-stabilized SARS-CoV-2 spike protein derived from the original Wuhan strain.

Sample: peripheral blood, taken in a trial of Ad26.COV2.S vaccine versus placebo. The TCR sequence derives from a person aged 18-60 years who received the Ad26.COV2.S COVID-19 vaccine or a placebo. The chain was built from TRBV4-3 and TRBJ1-1, with 8 central nucleotides matching TRBD1. The nucleotides read TGCGCCAGCAGCCAAGGGACAGGGATGAACACTGAAGCTTTCTTT. This is translated as CASSQGTGMNTEAFF.